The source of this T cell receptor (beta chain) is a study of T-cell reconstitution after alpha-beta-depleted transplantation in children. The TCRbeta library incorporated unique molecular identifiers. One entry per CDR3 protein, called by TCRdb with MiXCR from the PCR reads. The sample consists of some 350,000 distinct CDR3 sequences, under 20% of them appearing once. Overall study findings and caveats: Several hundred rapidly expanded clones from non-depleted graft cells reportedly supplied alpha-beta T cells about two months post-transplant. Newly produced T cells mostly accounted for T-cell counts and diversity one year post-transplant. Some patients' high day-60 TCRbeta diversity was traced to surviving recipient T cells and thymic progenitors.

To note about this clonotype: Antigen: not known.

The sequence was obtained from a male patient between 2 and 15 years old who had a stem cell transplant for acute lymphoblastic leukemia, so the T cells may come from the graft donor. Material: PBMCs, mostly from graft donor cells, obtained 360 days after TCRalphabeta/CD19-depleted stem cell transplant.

The CDR3 reads CASSSTNTGELFF. CDR3 nucleotides: TGCGCCAGCAGCTCAACCAACACCGGGGAGCTGTTTTTT. This chain uses TRBV5-1 with TRBJ2-2, with D uncertain. V lost 3 bases to trimming and J lost 2 bases, with 5 bases between them. CDR1 and CDR2 (germline): SGHRS, YFSETQ. CDR3 length: 13 residues.